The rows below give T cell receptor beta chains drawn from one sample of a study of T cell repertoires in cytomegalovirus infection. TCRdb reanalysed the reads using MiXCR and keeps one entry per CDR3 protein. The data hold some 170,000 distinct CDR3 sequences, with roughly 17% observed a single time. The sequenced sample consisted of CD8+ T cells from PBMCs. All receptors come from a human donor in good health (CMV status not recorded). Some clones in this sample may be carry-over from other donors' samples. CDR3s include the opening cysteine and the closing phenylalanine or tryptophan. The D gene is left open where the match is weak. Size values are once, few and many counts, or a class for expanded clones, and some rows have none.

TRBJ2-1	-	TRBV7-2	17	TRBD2	TGTGCCAGCAGCTTAGTAAAGCGGGGAAGCTCCTACAATGAGCAGTTCTTC	CASSLVKRGSSYNEQFF
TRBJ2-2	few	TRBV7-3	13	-	TGTGCCAGCAGCTTAAAAGGTGGCGGGGAGCTGTTTTTT	CASSLKGGGELFF
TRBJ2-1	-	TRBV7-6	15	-	TGTGCCAGCAGCTTAAGTCCGGCTTCCTACAATGAGCAGTTCTTC	CASSLSPASYNEQFF
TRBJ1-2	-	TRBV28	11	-	TGTGCCAGCAGTCAGGATTATGGCTACACCTTC	CASSQDYGYTF
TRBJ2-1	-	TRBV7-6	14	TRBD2	TGTGCCAGCAGCTCGGGGGGGGGCCGCGATGAGCAGTTCTTC	CASSSGGGRDEQFF
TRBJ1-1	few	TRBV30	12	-	TGTGCCTGGGGTGTCGACAACACTGAAGCTTTCTTT	CAWGVDNTEAFF
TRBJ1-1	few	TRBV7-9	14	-	TGTGCCAGCCGACCGCGGGGGATGAACACTGAAGCTTTCTTT	CASRPRGMNTEAFF
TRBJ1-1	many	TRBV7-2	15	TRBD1	TGTGCCAGCAGCTCGACAGGGGCTTTAAACACTGAAGCTTTCTTT	CASSSTGALNTEAFF
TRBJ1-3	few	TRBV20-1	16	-	TGCAGTGCTCCCGACCCCGCCGGGGTTCATCGAAACACCATATATTTT	CSAPDPAGVHRNTIYF
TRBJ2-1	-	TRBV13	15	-	TGTGCCAGCAGCTCTGGACTGGACATCTACAATGAGCAGTTCTTC	CASSSGLDIYNEQFF
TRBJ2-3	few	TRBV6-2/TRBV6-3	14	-	TGTGCCAGCAGTTACAACGAAGGGTGGAATACGCAGTATTTT	CASSYNEGWNTQYF
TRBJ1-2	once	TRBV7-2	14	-	TGTGCCAGCAGCCCAGTCAGTGGGGGTCTTGGCTACACCTTC	CASSPVSGGLGYTF
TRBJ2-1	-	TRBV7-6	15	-	TGTGCCAGCAGTCATGGACAGAGTACTTACAATGAGCAGTTCTTC	CASSHGQSTYNEQFF
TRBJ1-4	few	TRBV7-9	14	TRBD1	TGTGCCAGCAGCGCAGACAGGGCGCTTGAAAAACTGTTTTTT	CASSADRALEKLFF
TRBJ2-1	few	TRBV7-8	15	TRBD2	TGTGCCAGCAGCTTAGAGATAGCGGGGTACAATGAGCAGTTCTTC	CASSLEIAGYNEQFF
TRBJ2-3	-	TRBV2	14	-	TGTGCCAGCATCGAGGGGCAGCGCACAGATACGCAGTATTTT	CASIEGQRTDTQYF
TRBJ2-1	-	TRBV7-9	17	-	TGTGCCAGCAGCTTACAAAAAACCGGGACTGATAACAATGAGCAGTTCTTC	CASSLQKTGTDNNEQFF
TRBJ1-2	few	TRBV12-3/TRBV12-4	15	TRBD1	TGTGCCAGCAGTCGAGCTAGACAGGGCCGCTATGGCTACACCTTC	CASSRARQGRYGYTF
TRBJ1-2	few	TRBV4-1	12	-	TGCGCCAGCAGCCAGGGGGCGAATGGCTACACCTTC	CASSQGANGYTF
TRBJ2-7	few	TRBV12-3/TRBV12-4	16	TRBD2	TGTGCCAGCAGTTTCGGGCTAGCGGGGTTATCCTACGAGCAGTACTTC	CASSFGLAGLSYEQYF
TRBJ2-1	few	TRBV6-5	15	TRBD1	TGTGCCAGCAGCCAAGGGACAGCCCCATACAATGAGCAGTTCTTC	CASSQGTAPYNEQFF
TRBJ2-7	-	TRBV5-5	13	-	TGTGCCAGCAGCGTCCGATACTCCTACGAGCAGTACTTC	CASSVRYSYEQYF
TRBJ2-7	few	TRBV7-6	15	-	TGTGCCAGCAGCAAGGGTTCCCAGGGAGTTTACGAGCAGTACTTC	CASSKGSQGVYEQYF
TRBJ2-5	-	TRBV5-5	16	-	TGTGCCAGCAGCTTGATCGAGACTCCGGGTCGAGAGACCCAGTACTTC	CASSLIETPGRETQYF
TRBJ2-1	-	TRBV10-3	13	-	TGTGCCATCAGTGATGGCACAAGCAATGAGCAGTTCTTC	CAISDGTSNEQFF
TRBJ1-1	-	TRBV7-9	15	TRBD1	TGTGCCAGCAGCCCGGCGGGACAGGGGAACACTGAAGCTTTCTTT	CASSPAGQGNTEAFF
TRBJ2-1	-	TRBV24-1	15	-	TGTGCCACCAGTGATTGGGCTCACTCCTACAATGAGCAGTTCTTC	CATSDWAHSYNEQFF
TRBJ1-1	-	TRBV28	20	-	TGTGCCAGCAGTTTACCAGGCAATTGGGAAGATCCCAGGAGGAACACTGAAGCTTTCTTT	CASSLPGNWEDPRRNTEAFF
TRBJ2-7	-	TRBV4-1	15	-	TGCGCCAGCAGCCAAATATACAGGGAATCCTACGAGCAGTACTTC	CASSQIYRESYEQYF
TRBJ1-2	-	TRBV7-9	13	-	TGTGCCAGCAGCTTCGAGGGGGACTATGGCTACACCTTC	CASSFEGDYGYTF
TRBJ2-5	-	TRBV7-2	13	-	TGTGCCAGCAGCTTAAGACACCAAGAGACCCAGTACTTC	CASSLRHQETQYF
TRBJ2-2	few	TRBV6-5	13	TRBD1	TGTGCCAGCAGTTCGACAGGGGTCGGGGAGCTGTTTTTT	CASSSTGVGELFF
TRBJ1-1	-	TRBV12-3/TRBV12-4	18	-	TGTGCCAGCAGTTTAGTTCCCTTACAGGGCCTCATGAACACTGAAGCTTTCTTT	CASSLVPLQGLMNTEAFF
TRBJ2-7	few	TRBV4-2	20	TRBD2	TGTGCCAGCAGCCAAGAACGTTCCCTAGCGGGGGTCCCGGGGATATACGAGCAGTACTTC	CASSQERSLAGVPGIYEQYF
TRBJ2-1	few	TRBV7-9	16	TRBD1	TGTGCCAGCAGCTTAGAAGAGGGGACAGTTAGGAATGAGCAGTTCTTC	CASSLEEGTVRNEQFF
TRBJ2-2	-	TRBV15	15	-	TGTGCCACCAGCAGATCGGACCCAAACACCGGGGAGCTGTTTTTT	CATSRSDPNTGELFF
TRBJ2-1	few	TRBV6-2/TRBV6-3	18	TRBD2	TGTGCCAGCAGTTACTCCCGACTGACTAGCGGGGGATACAATGAGCAGTTCTTC	CASSYSRLTSGGYNEQFF
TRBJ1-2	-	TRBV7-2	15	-	TGTGCCAGCGTGGTCGACGGGCAGGAATTCTATGGCTACACCTTC	CASVVDGQEFYGYTF
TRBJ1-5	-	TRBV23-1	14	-	TGCGCCAGCATTCGACGGGAGGGAGATCAGCCCCAGCATTTT	CASIRREGDQPQHF
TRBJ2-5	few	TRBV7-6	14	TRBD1	TGTGCCAGCAGCTGGGGGACAGGGAGTGAGACCCAGTACTTC	CASSWGTGSETQYF
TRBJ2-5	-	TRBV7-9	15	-	TGTGCCAGCAGTCGCCCAGGGACCCTTCAAGAGACCCAGTACTTC	CASSRPGTLQETQYF
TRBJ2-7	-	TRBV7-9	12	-	TGTGCCAGCAGCGGGGGTAACTACGAGCAGTACTTC	CASSGGNYEQYF